The 21 T cell receptor beta chains in this list originate from one sample, sequenced in a study of cytomegalovirus exposure and HLA in healthy donors. Assay used: immunoSEQ multiplex PCR; TCRdb lists only in-frame clones, some missing. The sample carries 130,000 or so clones, approximately 89% recorded once. Specimen: PBMCs. All receptors derive from a woman between 18 and 29 years old in good health and CMV-seronegative.

V and J are TRBV7-3 and TRBJ1-2; unclear D gene. The germline V and J ends were trimmed by 0 bases and 6 bases, with 11 bases remaining between them. The CDR3 covers 14 residues. Germline CDR1 reads SGHTA; CDR2 reads FQGTGA. Here the CDR3 DNA reads TGTGCCAGCAGCTTAACGGCTCGGGAGAATGGCTACACCTTC. This gives the protein CASSLTARENGYTF.

The chain has TRBV4-1 and TRBJ1-2; 11 positions agree with TRBD1. V was pared by 6 bases and J by 5 bases, with 8 bases of the junction left unmatched. Germline lookup yields CDR1 MGHRA and CDR2 YSYEKL. This CDR3 has 15 amino acids. The CDR3 protein is CASRLGTGGEYGYTF. The CDR3 DNA reads as TGCGCCAGCAGGCTAGGGACAGGGGGGGAATATGGCTACACCTTC.

DNA of the CDR3: TGCGCCAGCAGCTTGGCCGTTCAGGGGGAGCTGTTTTTT. It yields the protein CASSLAVQGELFF. V and J are TRBV5-1 and TRBJ2-2, with D unclear. Per germline, CDR1 SGHRS and CDR2 YFSETQ. Trimming shortened V by 0 bases and J by 8 bases, and 8 bases separated the two germline ends. CDR3 length: 13 residues.

The chain joins TRBV5-1 to TRBJ1-1, with D uncertain. This CDR3 comprises 13 residues. Germline values: CDR1 SGHRS, CDR2 YFSETQ. Trimming pared 9 bases from V and 0 bases from J, leaving 12 bases between. The DNA for the CDR3 is TGCGCCACCGCTGCGGGGATGAACACTGAAGCTTTCTTT. It is translated as CATAAGMNTEAFF.

This chain links TRBV4-1 with TRBJ2-1, with 8 bases matching TRBD2. The germline V gene has CDR1 MGHRA and CDR2 YSYEKL. The trim removed 7 bases at V and 3 bases at J, leaving 14 bases unmatched. The CDR3 has 17 amino acids. CDR3 amino acids: CASTQSTSGNYYNEQFF. The DNA for the CDR3 is TGCGCCAGCACCCAGTCAACTAGCGGAAATTACTACAATGAGCAGTTCTTC.

This clone has a handful of counts. This chain uses TRBV20-1 with TRBJ2-1, with TRBD2 as a possible D gene (5 bases). CDR1 and CDR2 (germline): DFQATT, SNEGSKA (reference sequence). The CDR3 loop spans 8 amino acids. CDR3 in DNA: TGCAGCGGGGATGAGCAGTTCTTC. Residues: CSGDEQFF.

DNA of the CDR3: TGTGCCAGCAGTGAATCGACTAGCGGGGGAGTCGATACGCAGTATTTT. This translates into CASSESTSGGVDTQYF. This rearrangement joins TRBV25-1 to TRBJ2-3, with 12 positions matching TRBD2. With V trimmed by 1 base and J by 6 bases, 5 bases remained unmatched. This CDR3 spans 16 amino acids. From germline, CDR1 is MGHDK and CDR2 SYGVNS.

The V call is TRBV6-4, the J call TRBJ1-1; 10 bases are shared with TRBD1. V lost 4 bases to trimming and J lost 5 bases; unmatched junction nucleotides: 7. Germline values: CDR1 MRHNA, CDR2 SNTAGT. The CDR3 has 15 residues. The CDR3 loop is CASSASGTGVTEAFF. The CDR3 DNA reads TGTGCCAGCAGTGCTTCAGGGACAGGGGTGACTGAAGCTTTCTTT.

The V and J genes are TRBV2 and TRBJ1-5, with 7 bases lining up with TRBD1. The trim removed 4 bases at V and 6 bases at J, leaving 3 bases unmatched. Germline CDR1 SNHLY, CDR2 FYNNEI. The CDR3 extends over 13 amino acids. The CDR3 sequence is CASSATGRQPQHF. CDR3 coding DNA: TGTGCCAGCAGTGCGACAGGGCGTCAGCCCCAGCATTTT.

The chain links TRBV6-1 to TRBJ2-2; D is ambiguous. The CDR3 is 12 residues long. V was trimmed by 3 bases and J by 6 bases, leaving 5 bases between them. CDR1 and CDR2 from the germline V gene are MNHNS and SASEGT. The CDR3 protein is CASSDSPGELFF. The CDR3 coding sequence is TGTGCCAGCAGTGATAGCCCCGGGGAGCTGTTTTTT.

V usage is TRBV9 and J usage is TRBJ1-6, with unresolved D. Deletions cut 4 bases from V and 0 bases from J, with 11 bases between. This CDR3 has 16 amino acids. Germline V gene sequence: CDR1 SGDLS, CDR2 YYNGEE. CDR3 residues: CASSPTWSSYNSPLHF. As DNA, the CDR3 is TGTGCCAGCAGCCCCACCTGGAGCTCCTATAATTCACCCCTCCACTTT.

J is TRBJ1-2 and V is TRBV6-5, with TRBD1 matching 10 bases. V lost 8 bases to trimming and J lost 7 bases; unmatched junction nucleotides: 13. From germline, CDR1 is MNHEY and CDR2 SVGAGI. The CDR3 has 15 amino acids. CDR3 amino acids: CASSSRDRGGLGYTF. The CDR3 DNA follows: TGTGCCAGCTCATCCCGGGACAGGGGAGGTCTTGGCTACACCTTC.

The chain is built from TRBV12-5 and TRBJ2-1, with TRBD2 matching over 7 bases. CDR1 is LGHNT, CDR2 FRNRAP, per germline. J was trimmed by 8 bases and V by 6 bases; bases with no gene match: 13. The CDR3 length is 15 residues. The CDR3 coding sequence is TGTGCTAGTGGGGGGGAGGGATTTACGACACATGAGCAGTTCTTC. It codes for CASGGEGFTTHEQFF.

In this sample, this clone turned up once. J is TRBJ1-1 and V is TRBV27, with TRBD1 identical over 7 bases. Germline V gives CDR1 MNHEY, CDR2 SMNVEV (reference sequence). V shed 6 bases, J shed 3 bases, and the junction held 7 bases outside the gene matches. The CDR3 length is 14 residues. The CDR3: CASRLDRADTEAFF. As DNA, the CDR3 is TGTGCCAGCAGACTAGACAGGGCGGACACTGAAGCTTTCTTT.

The rearrangement uses TRBV7-9 and TRBJ1-2; D possibly corresponds to TRBD1 (5 bases). The CDR3 has 15 amino acids. Germline V gene lookup returns CDR1 SEHNR and CDR2 FQNEAQ (reference sequence). V was shortened by 5 bases and J by 8 bases, with 21 bases between the two germline ends. The CDR3 coding sequence is TGTGCCAGCAGCCCCCCAGGCGCCAGGGCGGGGGGCTACACCTTC. Its protein product is CASSPPGARAGGYTF.

The V call is TRBV6-5, the J call TRBJ1-5; 9 bases match TRBD1. Germline values: CDR1 MNHEY, CDR2 SVGAGI. After removal of 0 bases from V and 6 bases from J, the junction contained 6 bases not matched to a gene. The CDR3 extends over 16 amino acids. CDR3 protein: CASSYSGTGFGQPQHF. Here the CDR3 DNA reads TGTGCCAGCAGTTACTCGGGGACAGGGTTTGGTCAGCCCCAGCATTTT.

V is TRBV11-2 and J is TRBJ2-2; TRBD2 matches at 8 bases. Germline trimming cut 5 bases from V and 6 bases from J; bases unmatched to any gene: 5. The CDR3 is 14 amino acids. Germline V lookup: CDR1 SGHAT, CDR2 FQNNGV. Written as DNA, the CDR3 is TGTGCCAGCAGCGGGCGGGGGGTAGCCGGGGAGCTGTTTTTT. Translated, it gives CASSGRGVAGELFF.

The chain recombines TRBV6-5 with TRBJ2-5; TRBD1 aligns across 7 bases. Trimming cost V 6 bases and J 4 bases; bases outside gene matches: 8. This CDR3 is 14 amino acids long. Germline loops: CDR1 MNHEY, CDR2 SVGAGI. DNA for the CDR3: TGTGCCAGCAGCTCGACAGGGCTAGGAGAGACCCAGTACTTC. Its protein product is CASSSTGLGETQYF.

CDR3 DNA sequence: TGCAGCGGAACCTCAGGGGATTTGAACACTGAAGCTTTCTTT. This encodes CSGTSGDLNTEAFF. The chain couples TRBV29-1 to TRBJ1-1; the D gene is possibly TRBD1 (6 bases). CDR1 is SQVTM and CDR2 is ANQGSEA in the germline V gene. V was shortened by 7 bases and J by 0 bases, with 15 bases between the two germline ends. The CDR3 loop spans 14 amino acids.

CDR3 amino acids: CASSLPSTGVSPLHF. The DNA of the CDR3 is TGTGCCAGCAGCTTACCGAGCACAGGGGTCTCACCCCTCCACTTT. The rearrangement uses TRBV5-5 and TRBJ1-6, with TRBD1 identical over 7 bases. Germline values: CDR1 SGHKS, CDR2 YYEKEE (reference sequence). With 2 bases clipped from V and 10 bases from J, the junction kept 9 bases outside the gene matches. The CDR3 has 15 residues.

The rearrangement uses TRBV5-1 and TRBJ2-1, with a tentative D call TRBD2 (5 bases). Germline assignment: CDR1 SGHRS and CDR2 YFSETQ. This CDR3 comprises 16 residues. Trimming shortened V by 1 base and J by 4 bases, and 15 bases separated the two germline ends. CDR3 DNA: TGCGCCAGCAGCTTGATCTCAGCGGAGATATACAATGAGCAGTTCTTC. Its translation: CASSLISAEIYNEQFF.